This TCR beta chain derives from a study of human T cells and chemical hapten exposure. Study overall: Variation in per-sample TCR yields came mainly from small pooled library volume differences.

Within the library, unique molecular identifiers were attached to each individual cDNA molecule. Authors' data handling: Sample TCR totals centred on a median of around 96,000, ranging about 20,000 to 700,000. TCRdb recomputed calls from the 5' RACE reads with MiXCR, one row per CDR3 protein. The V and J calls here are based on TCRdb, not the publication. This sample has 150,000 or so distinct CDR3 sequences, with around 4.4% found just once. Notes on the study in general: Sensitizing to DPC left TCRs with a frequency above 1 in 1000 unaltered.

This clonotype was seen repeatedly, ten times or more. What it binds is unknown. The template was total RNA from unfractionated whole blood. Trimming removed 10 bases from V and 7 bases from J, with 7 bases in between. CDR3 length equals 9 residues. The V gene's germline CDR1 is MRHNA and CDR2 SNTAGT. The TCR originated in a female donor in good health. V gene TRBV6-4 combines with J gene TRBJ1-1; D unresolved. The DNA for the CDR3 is TGTGCCACCCAGAGTGAAGCTTTCTTT. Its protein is CATQSEAFF.